The clone carrying this TCR beta chain has at least ten counts. TCRdb itself ran the PCR reads through MiXCR, one entry per CDR3 protein. The top ten hold over 12% of the sample, which has 7,000 to 8,000 distinct CDR3 sequences, roughly 30% seen once. The CDR3 runs 16 residues. V was pared by 0 bases and J by 0 bases, with 5 bases of the junction left unmatched. Germline V gene sequence: CDR1 MNHEY, CDR2 SVGAGI. The sample belongs to a study of immune characterization of retroperitoneal liposarcoma. This chain joins TRBV6-5 and TRBJ2-7; 7 bases match TRBD1. The receptor's source is a male donor with retroperitoneal liposarcoma. Sequencing input: blood. The CDR3 region is CASSYSMDRSSYEQYF. In DNA, the CDR3 is TGTGCCAGCAGTTACTCGATGGACAGGAGCTCCTACGAGCAGTACTTC.